This T cell receptor (beta chain) was sequenced in a study of OX40 agonist ivuxolimab in advanced cancers. Study as a whole: Averaging about 60 years in age, with a range of about 23 to 80, the cohort was around 83% male.

CDR1 and CDR2 (germline): SGHVS, FQNEAQ. There are 15 residues in the CDR3. V shed 6 bases and J shed 5 bases, with 20 bases lying between them. Clones were read by immunoSEQ multiplex PCR, and TCRdb kept only the in-frame ones, dropping some. This table has about 66,000 clones, more than 80% appearing once. Study observations and caveats: Individuals who were partial responders at 0.1-3.0 mg/kg had clonal expansion that ranked among the lowest.

With respect to this clone: What it binds is unknown.

This chain joins TRBV7-8 and TRBJ2-7; maybe TRBD1 (5 bases). The sequencing used CD4+ or CD8+ T cells sorted from blood, collected in a trial of the OX40 agonist ivuxolimab. This clonotype was obtained from an adult with an advanced solid tumor such as melanoma, head and neck, liver or kidney cancer. CDR3 DNA sequence: TGTGCCAGCAGGTTCCAGGGAACCCGTGCCCACGAGCAGTACTTC. This sequence encodes CASRFQGTRAHEQYF. Complete variable domain (other parts from reference TRBV7-8 and TRBJ2-7): GAGVSQSPRYKVAKRGQDVALRCDPISGHVSLFWYQQALGQGPEFLTYFQNEAQLDKSGLPSDRFFAERPEGSVSTLKIQRTQQEDSAVYLCASRFQGTRAHEQYFGPGTRLTVT.